The 25 T cell receptor beta chains reported below all come from one sample, sequenced in a study of CD8 T cells in Susac syndrome. A quantity of roughly 0.5 to 1 ug RNA underwent reverse transcription using random hexamers. TCRdb re-analysed the immunoSEQ multiplex PCR reads in MiXCR, keeping a single row per CDR3 protein. The table has fewer than 300,000 distinct CDR3 sequences, about 85% seen once. What was sequenced was CD8+ T cells from PBMCs. These receptors came from a human donor with multiple sclerosis.

This chain uses TRBV12-3 or TRBV12-4 with TRBJ1-2; 8 bases fit TRBD1. V trimming: 5 bases; J trimming: 8 bases; junction bases outside the gene matches: 13. The CDR3 loop spans 15 amino acids. The CDR3, as DNA: TGTGCCAGCAGTCCCTACCCTACAGGGGGGAGAGGCTACACCTTC. Amino acids: CASSPYPTGGRGYTF.

The chain links TRBV7-9 to TRBJ2-3; TRBD2 matches 11 bases. The length of the CDR3 is 17 residues. The ends lost 5 bases at V and 1 base at J; junction bases unmatched: 8. The germline CDR1 and CDR2 sequences are SEHNR and FQNEAQ (reference sequence). CDR3 in amino acids: CASSPPGLAEGTDTQYF. The DNA of the CDR3 is TGTGCCAGCAGCCCGCCGGGACTAGCGGAAGGCACAGATACGCAGTATTTT.

This chain uses TRBV30 with TRBJ2-1, with D maybe TRBD1 (5 bases). The V end lost 2 bases, the J end lost 10 bases, and 21 bases lay between the germline ends. Germline CDR1 reads GTSNPN; CDR2 reads SVGIG (reference sequence). The CDR3 runs to 15 residues. The CDR3 DNA reads as TGTGCCTGGAGTCCAGGGCGCACCCCGCCCATGGAGCAGTTCTTC. Its protein is CAWSPGRTPPMEQFF.

The rearrangement joins TRBV6-6 to TRBJ2-5; TRBD2 agrees at 11 bases. V was pared by 5 bases and J by 5 bases, with 10 bases of the junction left unmatched. The CDR3 length is 16 residues. CDR1 and CDR2 (germline): MNHNY, SVGAGI (reference sequence). CDR3 protein: CASSTVLAGVLETQYF. DNA of the CDR3: TGTGCCAGCAGTACCGTACTAGCGGGAGTGTTGGAGACCCAGTACTTC.

V is TRBV2 and J is TRBJ2-2; tentative D call: TRBD2 (5 bases). The CDR3 totals 15 residues. V lost 10 bases and J 7 bases, leaving 22 bases between the germline ends. Germline V gene data show CDR1 as SNHLY and CDR2 as FYNNEI. CDR3 bases: TGTGCCACTTCTAGGGCGGCAGGAGGTGACGGGGAGCTGTTTTTT. The encoded protein is CATSRAAGGDGELFF.

The rearrangement uses TRBV15 and TRBJ1-3, with D tentatively TRBD1 (5 bases). From germline, CDR1 is LNHNV and CDR2 YYDKDF (reference sequence). The CDR3 has 15 residues. V lost 0 bases and J 11 bases, leaving 17 bases between the germline ends. This CDR3 reads CATSRDSAARTPIYF. DNA of the CDR3: TGTGCCACCAGCAGAGACTCAGCAGCACGGACACCCATATATTTT.

The CDR3, as DNA: TGTGCCAGTAGCTTAGCGGGAGGGAAAGTAAACACCGGGGAGCTGTTTTTT. Translated: CASSLAGGKVNTGELFF. V is TRBV9 and J is TRBJ2-2, with 11 positions matching TRBD2. With 8 bases clipped from V and 2 bases from J, the junction kept 11 bases outside the gene matches. Germline CDR1 SGDLS, CDR2 YYNGEE. CDR3 length: 17 residues.

The chain uses TRBV6-5 and TRBJ2-7; D may be TRBD1 (5 bases). The germline gives CDR1 MNHEY, CDR2 SVGAGI. The V end was cut by 2 bases, the J end by 5 bases, with 16 bases between. This CDR3 comprises 15 residues. CDR3 protein: CASSYKGLLSHEQYF. The CDR3 DNA sequence: TGTGCCAGCAGTTACAAGGGGCTTCTTTCCCACGAGCAGTACTTC.

CDR3 coding DNA: TGTGCCTGGAGTGGGATCGGGCGGGAGGGCCTAAGTCCCTACAATGAGCAGTTCTTC. It specifies CAWSGIGREGLSPYNEQFF. The chain recombines TRBV30 with TRBJ2-1; 9 nucleotides match TRBD2. CDR3 length equals 19 residues. V was clipped by 1 base and J by 2 bases; unmatched bases: 15. Germline loops: CDR1 GTSNPN, CDR2 SVGIG (reference sequence).

The chain couples TRBV7-9 to TRBJ2-7; TRBD2 aligns across 7 bases. V lost 2 bases to trimming and J lost 1 base; unmatched junction nucleotides: 5. This CDR3 is 15 amino acids long. The germline CDR1 and CDR2 sequences are SEHNR and FQNEAQ (reference sequence). The chain's CDR3 is CASSLPGLQSYEQYF. DNA for the CDR3: TGTGCCAGCAGCTTACCGGGACTACAATCCTACGAGCAGTACTTC.

V and J are TRBV27 and TRBJ1-5; D remains unclear. From germline, CDR1 is MNHEY and CDR2 SMNVEV (reference sequence). The length of the CDR3 is 14 residues. V dropped 7 bases and J dropped 3 bases, with 13 bases sitting between them. The CDR3 reads CASKSSGYNQPQHF. The CDR3 region has the DNA TGTGCCAGCAAAAGTTCGGGCTACAATCAGCCCCAGCATTTT.

The V and J genes are TRBV24-1 and TRBJ2-3; D assignment may be TRBD1 or TRBD2 (5 bases each). V lost 5 bases to trimming and J lost 6 bases, with 20 bases between them. Germline V gene sequence: CDR1 KGHDR, CDR2 SFDVKD. The CDR3 has 16 residues. As DNA, the CDR3 is TGTGCCACCAGTGCCGGGGCGGTTTACCCCACGGATACGCAGTATTTT. It specifies CATSAGAVYPTDTQYF.

J is TRBJ2-5 and V is TRBV3-1, with D hard to call. Germline lookup yields CDR1 LGHDT and CDR2 YNNKEL (reference sequence). The CDR3 spans 12 residues. Trimming stripped 6 bases from V and 4 bases from J, with 9 bases between. As DNA, the CDR3 is TGTGCCAGCAGGTCGGAGTCAGAGACCCAGTACTTC. Amino acids: CASRSESETQYF.

The chain is built from TRBV9 and TRBJ2-7; tentative D call: TRBD1 (6 bases). This CDR3 comprises 14 residues. Trimming cost V 0 bases and J 5 bases, with 12 bases left between them. CDR1 is SGDLS, CDR2 YYNGEE, per germline. The CDR3 DNA sequence: TGTGCCAGCAGCGTAGGCCCAGCAGGGGACGAGCAGTACTTC. Its protein product is CASSVGPAGDEQYF.

The chain recombines TRBV27 with TRBJ1-2; a possible D gene is TRBD1 (6 bases). Trimming stripped 4 bases from V and 6 bases from J, with 12 bases between. In germline, CDR1 is MNHEY, CDR2 SMNVEV (reference sequence). The CDR3 sequence is 13 residues long. The CDR3: CASSSYRVDGYTF. The CDR3 region has the DNA TGTGCCAGCAGTTCCTACAGGGTAGATGGCTACACCTTC.

The V call is TRBV27, the J call TRBJ2-1, with TRBD2 matching over 13 bases. V lost 6 bases and J lost 6; bases outside the gene matches: 5. The germline V gene encodes CDR1 MNHEY and CDR2 SMNVEV (reference sequence). The CDR3 runs 15 residues. The DNA of the CDR3 is TGTGCCAGCAGAGCCGGGACTAGCGGGACCAATGAGCAGTTCTTC. Its protein product is CASRAGTSGTNEQFF.

The CDR3 DNA follows: TGTGCCAGCAAGTTAGCGGGAGGTGGCTACGAGCAGTACTTC. It translates to CASKLAGGGYEQYF. This chain joins TRBV11-2 and TRBJ2-7, with 10 bases identical to TRBD2. The CDR3 spans 14 residues. The germline gives CDR1 SGHAT, CDR2 FQNNGV. The V gene end was trimmed by 7 bases and the J gene end by 3 bases; junction bases not matched to a gene: 6.

The chain couples TRBV10-3 to TRBJ2-3, with TRBD2 identical over 7 bases. Germline trimming cut 2 bases from V and 0 bases from J; bases unmatched to any gene: 5. Per the germline V gene, CDR1 is ENHRY and CDR2 is SYGVKD. CDR3 size: 16 residues. This chain's CDR3 is CAISEPSGISTDTQYF. The CDR3 coding sequence is TGTGCCATCAGTGAGCCCAGCGGGATTAGCACAGATACGCAGTATTTT.

This chain joins TRBV27 and TRBJ1-6; D unresolved. Germline V gives CDR1 MNHEY, CDR2 SMNVEV (reference sequence). This CDR3 is 12 amino acids long. Trimming removed 1 base from V and 9 bases from J, with 4 bases in between. In DNA form, the CDR3 reads TGTGCCAGCAGTTTATTGGGTTCACCCCTCCACTTT. Translated: CASSLLGSPLHF.

V and J are TRBV12-3 or TRBV12-4 and TRBJ2-7; the D is unclear. V was shortened by 3 bases and J by 5 bases, with 11 bases between the two germline ends. This CDR3 contains 13 residues. The CDR3 protein is CASSFGPVDEQYF. The CDR3 nucleotides read TGTGCCAGCAGTTTTGGGCCCGTGGACGAGCAGTACTTC.

The chain links TRBV20-1 to TRBJ2-1; no clear D gene. This CDR3 has 14 amino acids. Germline-derived CDR1 and CDR2 are DFQATT and SNEGSKA (reference sequence). Trimming shortened V by 3 bases and J by 5 bases, and 14 bases separated the two germline ends. CDR3 bases: TGCAGTGCTAGTGAAACCTGGTGGAACAATGAGCAGTTCTTC. As protein: CSASETWWNNEQFF.

Only a few counts were recorded for this clonotype. The chain employs TRBV11-2 and TRBJ2-4; D is possibly TRBD1 (5 bases). From germline, CDR1 is SGHAT and CDR2 FQNNGV. V shed 4 bases and J shed 5 bases, with 12 bases lying between them. The CDR3 loop spans 14 amino acids. The CDR3 DNA reads as TGTGCCAGCAGCTCAGGGATTGGGGAAAACATTCAGTACTTC. It codes for CASSSGIGENIQYF. The full variable domain, its missing parts supplied by reference TRBV11-2 and TRBJ2-4, is EAGVAQSPRYKIIEKRQSVAFWCNPISGHATLYWYQQILGQGPKLLIQFQNNGVVDDSQLPKDRFSAERLKGVDSTLKIQPAKLEDSAVYLCASSSGIGENIQYFGAGTRLSVL.

This chain uses TRBV2 with TRBJ2-7, with D possibly being TRBD1 (5 bases). From germline, CDR1 is SNHLY and CDR2 FYNNEI. The CDR3 is made up of 12 amino acids. V shed 7 bases and J shed 0 bases, with 7 bases lying between them. The CDR3 nucleotides are TGTGCCAGCAAAGGGGACTCCTACGAGCAGTACTTC. This translates into CASKGDSYEQYF. Filled out from reference TRBV2 and TRBJ2-7, the complete variable domain reads EPEVTQTPSHQVTQMGQEVILRCVPISNHLYFYWYRQILGQKVEFLVSFYNNEISEKSEIFDDQFSVERPDGSNFTLKIRSTKLEDSAMYFCASKGDSYEQYFGPGTRLTVT.

In its sample, this clonotype was seen a few times. As DNA, the CDR3 is TGTGCCAGCAGTGAAAGTGCGGGTCCCGCCGGTGAGCAGTTCTTC. Translating gives CASSESAGPAGEQFF. The gene calls are TRBV6-1 and TRBJ2-1, with TRBD2 as a possible D gene (5 bases). This CDR3 is built from 15 residues. Trimming took 2 bases from V and 9 from J, leaving 17 bases between them. CDR1 and CDR2 from the germline V gene are MNHNS and SASEGT.

The chain combines TRBV7-2 with TRBJ1-6; no firm D call. The CDR3 spans 15 residues. Looked up from germline, CDR1 is SGHTA and CDR2 is FQGNSA. Trimming took off 5 bases at V and 1 base at J, with 9 bases between the two ends. CDR3 in amino acids: CASSPDPSYNSPLHF. For the CDR3, the DNA is TGTGCCAGCAGCCCGGACCCGTCCTATAATTCACCCCTCCACTTT.